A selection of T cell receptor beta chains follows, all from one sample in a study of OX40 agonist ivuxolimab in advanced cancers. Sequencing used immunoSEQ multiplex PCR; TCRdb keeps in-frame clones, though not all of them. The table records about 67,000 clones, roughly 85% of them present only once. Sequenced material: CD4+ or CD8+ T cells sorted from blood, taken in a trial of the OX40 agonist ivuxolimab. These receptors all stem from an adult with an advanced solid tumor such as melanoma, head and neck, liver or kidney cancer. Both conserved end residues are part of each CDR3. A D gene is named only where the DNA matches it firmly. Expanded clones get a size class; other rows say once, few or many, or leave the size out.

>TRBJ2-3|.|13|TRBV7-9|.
CASSSREADTQYF
TGTGCCAGCAGCTCACGAGAGGCAGATACGCAGTATTTT
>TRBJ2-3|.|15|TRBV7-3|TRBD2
CASSSLAGDLDTQYF
TGTGCCAGCAGCTCTCTAGCGGGAGACTTGGATACGCAGTATTTT
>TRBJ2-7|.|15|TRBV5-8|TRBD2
CASSRGLAGDYEQYF
TGTGCCAGCAGCAGGGGACTAGCGGGGGACTACGAGCAGTACTTC
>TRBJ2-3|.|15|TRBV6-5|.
CASSYFPISTDTQYF
TGTGCCAGCAGTTACTTTCCCATTAGCACAGATACGCAGTATTTT
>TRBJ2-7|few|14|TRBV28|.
CASSLGTASYEQYF
TGTGCCAGCAGTTTAGGAACGGCCTCCTACGAGCAGTACTTC
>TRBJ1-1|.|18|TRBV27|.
CASSARPLSPAMNTEAFF
TGTGCCAGCAGTGCTCGACCACTATCCCCGGCCATGAACACTGAAGCTTTCTTT
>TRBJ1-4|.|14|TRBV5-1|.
CASSPTGLNEKLFF
TGCGCCAGCAGTCCCACAGGGCTTAATGAAAAACTGTTTTTT
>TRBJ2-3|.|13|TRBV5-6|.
CASSQGRIDTQYF
TGTGCCAGCAGCCAAGGACGGATCGATACGCAGTATTTT
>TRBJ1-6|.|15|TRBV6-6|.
CASRPQTGTGSPLHF
TGTGCCAGCAGACCACAGACCGGGACGGGGTCACCCCTCCACTTT
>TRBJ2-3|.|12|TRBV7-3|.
CASSGPGRGQYF
TGTGCCAGCAGCGGACCGGGTCGGGGGCAGTATTTT
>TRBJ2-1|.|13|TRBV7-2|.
CASSFGPGSEQFF
TGTGCCAGCAGCTTTGGTCCGGGAAGTGAGCAGTTCTTC
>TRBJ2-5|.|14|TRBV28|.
CASSTKRGSETQYF
TGTGCCAGCAGCACCAAGAGGGGTAGCGAGACCCAGTACTTC
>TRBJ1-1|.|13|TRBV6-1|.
CASSEVVNTEAFF
TGTGCCAGCAGTGAAGTAGTGAACACTGAAGCTTTCTTT